These 18 T cell receptor beta chains came from one sample sequenced in a study of blood T cell repertoires in COVID-19. Here immunoSEQ multiplex PCR was the method, and the copy in TCRdb shows in-frame clones only, minus some. The table records 150,000 to 200,000 clones, less than 90% of them present only once. Sequenced: peripheral blood. These TCRs come from a woman in her sixties or seventies with COVID-19, enrolled during active disease.

This clone was seen a single time. This chain uses TRBV11-3 with TRBJ2-5; no definite D call. This CDR3 region has 13 residues. Germline V gene lookup returns CDR1 SGHNT and CDR2 YENEEA. Trimming stripped 5 bases from V and 5 bases from J, with 12 bases between. CDR3 residues: CASSKEGEETQYF. In DNA form, the CDR3 reads TGTGCCAGCAGCAAAGAAGGAGAGGAGACCCAGTACTTC.

This chain connects TRBV30 to TRBJ1-2; TRBD1 agrees at 8 bases. Losses at the gene ends were 4 bases for V and 0 bases for J; bases not matched to a gene: 4. This CDR3 is built from 14 residues. From germline, CDR1 is GTSNPN and CDR2 SVGIG (reference sequence). In DNA, the CDR3 is TGTGCCTGGAACAAACAGGGGGCTAACTATGGCTACACCTTC. It yields the protein CAWNKQGANYGYTF. Using reference TRBV30 and TRBJ1-2 for the parts outside the CDR3, the full variable domain is SQTIHQWPATLVQPVGSPLSLECTVEGTSNPNLYWYRQAAGRGLQLLFYSVGIGQISSEVPQNLSASRPQDRQFILSSKKLLLSDSGFYLCAWNKQGANYGYTFGSGTRLTVV.

The chain carries TRBV18 and TRBJ1-3; TRBD1 is a possible D gene (5 bases). This CDR3 has 17 residues. Trimming cost V 5 bases and J 1 base, with 18 bases left between them. CDR1 is KGHSH and CDR2 is LQKENI in the germline V gene. CDR3 nucleotides: TGTGCCAGCTCATCGGTTGGCAGGGCCAGATCTGGAAACACCATATATTTT. Protein: CASSSVGRARSGNTIYF.

The chain has TRBV11-3 and TRBJ2-7; D is uncertain. V was pared by 3 bases and J by 1 base, with 7 bases between. The germline gives CDR1 SGHNT, CDR2 YENEEA. CDR3 length equals 13 residues. The CDR3 sequence is CASSFRLSYEQYV. The CDR3, as DNA: TGTGCCAGCAGCTTTCGCCTATCCTACGAGCAGTACGTC.

The chain combines TRBV19 with TRBJ2-2, with 7 bases lining up with TRBD2. Looked up from germline, CDR1 is LNHDA and CDR2 is SQIVND (reference sequence). J gave up 4 bases and V 5 bases, and 10 bases lay outside the gene matches. This CDR3 region has 16 residues. CDR3 protein: CASSPLSGGATGELFF. The CDR3 bases are TGTGCCAGTAGTCCCCTTTCGGGGGGTGCCACCGGGGAGCTGTTTTTT.

This clone has just one count. The J gene is TRBJ1-2, the V gene TRBV11-2; TRBD1 aligns across 7 bases. In germline, CDR1 is SGHAT, CDR2 FQNNGV. After removal of 11 bases from V and 6 bases from J, the junction contained 9 bases not matched to a gene. The CDR3 spans 12 residues. CDR3 in amino acids: CAARLGGHGYTF. The CDR3 nucleotides read TGTGCCGCCCGCCTAGGGGGCCATGGCTACACCTTC.

The gene calls are TRBV5-5 and TRBJ2-7; no reliable D call. Germline V gene sequence: CDR1 SGHKS, CDR2 YYEKEE (reference sequence). Trimming removed 0 bases from V and 2 bases from J, with 6 bases in between. This CDR3 comprises 13 residues. The CDR3 sequence: CASSLGAAYEQYF. DNA for the CDR3: TGTGCCAGCAGCTTGGGCGCCGCCTACGAGCAGTACTTC.

V gene TRBV28 combines with J gene TRBJ2-5; TRBD1 aligns across 9 bases. From germline, CDR1 is MDHEN and CDR2 SYDVKM. With 4 bases clipped from V and 5 bases from J, the junction kept 5 bases outside the gene matches. The CDR3 is 14 residues long. CDR3 nucleotides: TGTGCCAGCAGTTCACCCGGGACAGGGGAGACCCAGTACTTC. Amino acids: CASSSPGTGETQYF.

The rearrangement links TRBV28 to TRBJ2-6; D is unresolved. V dropped 10 bases and J dropped 4 bases, with 11 bases sitting between them. CDR1 is MDHEN, CDR2 SYDVKM, per germline. CDR3 size: 13 residues. The CDR3 reads CATQAPGANVLTF. Written as DNA, the CDR3 is TGTGCCACACAAGCGCCAGGGGCCAACGTCCTGACTTTC.

V and J are TRBV6-2 or TRBV6-3 and TRBJ1-3, with D possibly TRBD1 on 6 matching bases. The CDR3 is 13 residues long. Trimming shortened V by 5 bases and J by 4 bases, and 9 bases separated the two germline ends. CDR1 MNHEY and CDR2 SVGEGT come from the germline V gene. This CDR3 reads CASSPGTGNTIYF. The DNA for the CDR3 is TGTGCCAGCAGTCCCGGGACAGGAAACACCATATATTTT.

The chain combines TRBV5-4 with TRBJ2-3; 11 nucleotides match TRBD2. CDR1 and CDR2 from the germline V gene are SGHNT and YYREEE (reference sequence). V was clipped by 0 bases and J by 0 bases; unmatched bases: 3. The length of the CDR3 is 17 residues. CDR3 in DNA: TGTGCCAGCAGCTTGGGTACTAGCGGGGGAAGCACAGATACGCAGTATTTT. It translates to CASSLGTSGGSTDTQYF. Supplemented by reference TRBV5-4 and TRBJ2-3, the full variable domain reads ETGVTQSPTHLIKTRGQQVTLRCSSQSGHNTVSWYQQALGQGPQFIFQYYREEENGRGNFPPRFSGLQFPNYSSELNVNALELDDSALYLCASSLGTSGGSTDTQYFGPGTRLTVL.

The rearrangement links TRBV9 to TRBJ2-1, with D possibly matching TRBD2 (6 bases). The CDR3 covers 16 residues. CDR1 is SGDLS, CDR2 YYNGEE, per germline. V was trimmed by 0 bases and J by 8 bases, leaving 18 bases between them. CDR3 protein: CASSVAAGTSSDEQFF. The CDR3, as DNA: TGTGCCAGCAGCGTAGCTGCGGGGACCTCTTCAGATGAGCAGTTCTTC.

This chain uses TRBV5-4 with TRBJ1-1, with D uncertain. From germline, CDR1 is SGHNT and CDR2 YYREEE (reference sequence). CDR3 size: 16 residues. V lost 3 bases and J lost 5, with 20 bases in between. The CDR3, as DNA: TGTGCCAGCAGCTCGGGAGTCGGAGGGCGCAGGACTGAAGCTTTCTTT. Protein: CASSSGVGGRRTEAFF. The full variable domain, its missing parts supplied by reference TRBV5-4 and TRBJ1-1, is ETGVTQSPTHLIKTRGQQVTLRCSSQSGHNTVSWYQQALGQGPQFIFQYYREEENGRGNFPPRFSGLQFPNYSSELNVNALELDDSALYLCASSSGVGGRRTEAFFGQGTRLTVV.

This clone has just a few counts. The J gene is TRBJ1-1, the V gene TRBV3-1 (or the pseudogene TRBV3-2); D gene unclear. Germline V lookup: CDR1 LGHDT, CDR2 YNNKEL (reference sequence). The CDR3 has 11 residues. The V and J ends lost 7 bases and 5 bases respectively, with 8 bases between them. CDR3 DNA sequence: TGTGCCAGCATGACATTGACTGAAGCTTTCTTT. Residues: CASMTLTEAFF.

The V and J genes are TRBV13 and TRBJ2-2, with 8 bases fitting TRBD1. The CDR3 is 14 amino acids. Trimming cost V 5 bases and J 5 bases; bases outside gene matches: 4. The V gene's germline CDR1 is PRHDT and CDR2 FYEKMQ (reference sequence). CDR3 residues: CASSPRTGTGELFF. The CDR3 DNA is TGTGCCAGCAGCCCCCGGACAGGGACCGGGGAGCTGTTTTTT.

This rearrangement joins TRBV11-3 to TRBJ2-1; D may be TRBD2 (6 bases). CDR1 and CDR2 from the germline V gene are SGHNT and YENEEA. Trimming removed 4 bases from V and 0 bases from J, with 16 bases in between. CDR3 size: 17 residues. Here the CDR3 DNA reads TGTGCCAGCAGCTCTCAAGCGGGTAAAAGCTCCTACAATGAGCAGTTCTTC. As protein: CASSSQAGKSSYNEQFF.

J is TRBJ2-7 and V is TRBV15, with TRBD1 matching over 8 bases. With 2 bases clipped from V and 5 bases from J, the junction kept 11 bases outside the gene matches. Germline loops: CDR1 LNHNV, CDR2 YYDKDF (reference sequence). The CDR3 runs 16 residues. CDR3 bases: TGTGCCACCAGCAGAACCCTTCGAGGGACAGGTGACGAGCAGTACGTC. Translating it yields CATSRTLRGTGDEQYV.

The chain employs TRBV30 and TRBJ1-2, with a possible D match to TRBD1 (6 bases). The CDR3 loop spans 14 amino acids. Germline lookup yields CDR1 GTSNPN and CDR2 SVGIG (reference sequence). Trimming shortened V by 0 bases and J by 3 bases, and 11 bases separated the two germline ends. CDR3 nucleotides: TGTGCCTGGAGTGTACGGGGACACCACTATGGCTACACCTTC. Its translation: CAWSVRGHHYGYTF.